This T cell receptor beta chain was sequenced during a study of cytomegalovirus exposure and HLA in healthy donors. The PCR was carried out with 60 Vbeta primers and 13 Jbeta primers. Original methodology: In a later analysis, 70 million to 80 million unique TCR beta chains included roughly 11 million shared by two or more donors. The table came from immunoSEQ multiplex PCR; TCRdb's copy has only in-frame clones and leaves some out. Clone size and V and J calls were adopted from that table, with D and trimming inferred from the DNA. The sample records more than 95,000 clones, 50% to 65% being singletons. This clone is a singleton in its sample. The antigen is not known. The ends were cut back, 1 base at V and 0 bases at J, with 15 bases in the middle. The CDR3 extends over 17 amino acids. CDR1 is SGHTA and CDR2 is FQGNSA in the germline V gene. Samples came from healthy bone marrow donors. Study-wide results and limits: Listed as cytomegalovirus-associated were 164 TCR beta chains. In a later analysis, at a false discovery rate of 0.05, approximately 15,000 TCR beta sequences matched HLA alleles.

The origin of this receptor is a woman aged 40 to 55 in good health and CMV-seropositive. The sequencing sample was made of PBMCs. J is TRBJ1-1 and V is TRBV7-2; tentatively, D is TRBD1 (5 bases). The CDR3 reads CASSLERGGRLNTEAFF. The CDR3 nucleotides read TGTGCCAGCAGCTTAGAGCGGGGGGGACGACTGAACACTGAAGCTTTCTTT. The complete variable domain, with remaining parts taken from reference TRBV7-2 and TRBJ1-1, reads GAGVSQSPSNKVTEKGKDVELRCDPISGHTALYWYRQSLGQGLEFLIYFQGNSAPDKSGLPSDRFSAERTGGSVSTLTIQRTQQEDSAVYLCASSLERGGRLNTEAFFGQGTRLTVV.